Given below is one T cell receptor (beta chain) in context. Antigen specificity is unknown. The source of the sample is a study of vaccination effects on CD4 cells after COVID-19. The wider study: Vaccine administered to participants consisted of two doses of either BNT162b2 or mRNA-1273.

Looked up from germline, CDR1 is SGHNT and CDR2 is YYREEE (reference sequence). There are 15 residues in the CDR3. The trim removed 5 bases at V and 7 bases at J, leaving 9 bases unmatched. Libraries were prepared by immunoSEQ multiplex PCR; TCRdb keeps only in-frame clonotypes and omits some of them. The sample lists about 43,000 clones, just over 75% occurring once. The ViraFEST assay expanded antigen-specific CD4+ T cells with viral peptide pools before sequencing. When ten to eleven days of culture had elapsed, CD4+ T cells were isolated. Previously uninfected by SARS-CoV-2, the vaccine recipients also showed negative nucleocapsid antibodies. It was with around 10 IU/ml IL-2 and around 10 ug/ml peptides that a few million PBMC per well were cultured.

Sequencing used CD4+ T cells from PBMCs cultured with SARS-CoV-2 spike peptides, obtained before COVID-19 vaccination. The chain uses TRBV5-4 and TRBJ1-6; 7 bases line up with TRBD1. This sequence originates from a human donor who received a COVID-19 vaccine. CDR3 protein: CASSYQLGGNSPLHF. The CDR3 region has the DNA TGTGCCAGCAGTTACCAATTAGGGGGCAATTCACCCCTCCACTTT. The full variable domain, rest sourced from reference TRBV5-4 and TRBJ1-6, is ETGVTQSPTHLIKTRGQQVTLRCSSQSGHNTVSWYQQALGQGPQFIFQYYREEENGRGNFPPRFSGLQFPNYSSELNVNALELDDSALYLCASSYQLGGNSPLHFGNGTRLTVT.